The rows below give T cell receptor beta chains drawn from one sample of a study of cytomegalovirus exposure and HLA in healthy donors. Some clones are missing from TCRdb's copy, which holds only in-frame ones; the method was immunoSEQ multiplex PCR. The sample records 130,000 or so clones, roughly 80% being singletons. The specimen was PBMCs. Receptors were obtained from a female donor in good health and CMV-seronegative. The CDR3 runs from the conserved cysteine through the conserved F or W. Size values are once, few and many counts, or a class for expanded clones, and some rows have none.

>medium-sized|TRBV4-3|TRBJ2-1
CASSQDFSGSGNEQFF
>few|TRBV7-8|TRBJ1-5
CASSVTAGANQPQHF
>NA|TRBV10-3|TRBJ1-5
CAISKAHGTGDYSNQPQHF
>NA|TRBV27|TRBJ2-1
CASSLSPHPRTGGSSYNEQFF
>few|TRBV19|TRBJ1-5
CASSPRDRPNQPQHF
>NA|TRBV28|TRBJ2-7
CASNSGGLISYEQYF
>NA|TRBV27|TRBJ2-3
CASSSGGVGTDTQYF
>NA|TRBV4-3|TRBJ2-7
CASSLWASGKGEQYF
>NA|TRBV5-1|TRBJ2-1
CASSVGTGDEQFF
>NA|TRBV6-6|TRBJ2-7
CASSGSGRAAGEQYF
>NA|TRBV5-4|TRBJ2-2
CASSLPGQGPFRELFF